Below are 16 T cell receptor beta chains sequenced from a single sample in a study of CXCR3-negative and CXCR3-positive naive CD8 T cells. TRB cDNA was prepared as libraries by UMI-labeled 5' RACE. TCRdb re-called the 5' RACE reads and shows each CDR3 protein once, DNA omitted. This sample's clone table lists roughly 70,000 distinct CDR3 sequences. The sample taken for sequencing was naive CXCR3- CD8+ T cells from blood. Documented subset: CD45RO-CCR7+CD27+CD95- naive CD8+ T cells lacking CXCR3 (TNR3-). The receptors derive from a human donor in good health. Some clones in this sample may be carry-over from other donors' samples.

The chain combines TRBV6-5 with TRBJ2-1. The V gene's germline CDR1 is MNHEY and CDR2 SVGAGI. The CDR3 consists of 14 residues. The CDR3 sequence is CASSTEVGNNEQFF.

This chain joins TRBV29-1 and TRBJ2-3; TCRdb calls TRBD2, which cannot be checked without DNA. The CDR3 loop spans 13 amino acids. Per germline, CDR1 SQVTM and CDR2 ANQGSEA. The CDR3 sequence: CSVEQRYTDTQYF.

This sequence joins TRBV7-9 and TRBJ1-1; the TRBD1 assignment by TCRdb is unverifiable without DNA. The germline gives CDR1 SEHNR, CDR2 FQNEAQ (reference sequence). The CDR3 spans 14 residues. The CDR3: CASSILDRDPEAFF.

The rearrangement links TRBV4-1 to TRBJ2-1; no DNA is available, so the TRBD1 call from TCRdb remains unchecked. Germline CDR1 MGHRA, CDR2 YSYEKL. The CDR3 length is 15 residues. The CDR3 protein is CASSQVDRRYNEQFF.

This chain joins TRBV29-1 and TRBJ1-1; TCRdb calls TRBD1, which cannot be checked without DNA. The V gene's germline CDR1 is SQVTM and CDR2 ANQGSEA. This CDR3 is built from 13 residues. The CDR3 here is CSVRSGVNTEAFF.

The chain has TRBV12-3 or TRBV12-4 and TRBJ1-5; TCRdb selects TRBD1, and the lack of DNA leaves this call unchecked. The CDR3 length is 13 residues. The chain's CDR3 is CASSRQYNQPQHF.

The V gene is TRBV7-7, the J gene TRBJ2-2; TCRdb selects TRBD1, and the lack of DNA leaves this call unchecked. Germline loops: CDR1 SSHAT, CDR2 FNYEAQ (reference sequence). The CDR3 has 18 residues. The CDR3: CASSPRQGSLANTGELFF.

The chain is built from TRBV29-1 and TRBJ2-2. Germline CDR1 and CDR2: SQVTM and ANQGSEA. The CDR3 totals 13 residues. The CDR3 region is CSVGRTNTGELFF.

The chain has TRBV24-1 and TRBJ2-2; TCRdb lists TRBD2, though no DNA is available to test this call. The germline V gene encodes CDR1 KGHDR and CDR2 SFDVKD. CDR3 size: 15 residues. This CDR3 is CATSDTGLATGELFF.

This chain joins TRBV7-6 and TRBJ2-2; TCRdb outputs TRBD1, but without DNA this stays unchecked. CDR1 and CDR2 from the germline V gene are SGHVS and FNYEAQ. This CDR3 has 13 amino acids. CDR3 region: CAIGQGSTGELFF.

The chain is built from TRBV20-1 and TRBJ2-7. CDR1 is DFQATT, CDR2 SNEGSKA, per germline (reference sequence). The CDR3 spans 13 residues. The CDR3 spells CSAREMSSYEQYF.

V and J are TRBV28 and TRBJ2-7; TCRdb designates TRBD1, a call that cannot be tested without DNA. This CDR3 has 14 amino acids. In germline, CDR1 is MDHEN, CDR2 SYDVKM. CDR3 region: CASSPREGAYEQYF.

The chain couples TRBV12-3 or TRBV12-4 to TRBJ2-1; TCRdb's assignment of TRBD1 cannot be checked, as there is no DNA. The CDR3 runs to 16 residues. The CDR3 sequence is CASSLRRTGNSGEQFF.

This chain links TRBV12-3 or TRBV12-4 with TRBJ2-1; TCRdb indicates TRBD2, and absent DNA this call remains unverified. The CDR3 covers 15 residues. The CDR3: CASSPTSGRANEQFF.

This chain links TRBV4-3 with TRBJ1-1. The CDR3 contains 15 residues. Germline-derived CDR1 and CDR2 are LGHNA and YSLEER. The CDR3: CASSQDQEGITEAFF.

The rearrangement joins TRBV6-1 to TRBJ2-5; no DNA is available, so the TRBD1 call from TCRdb remains unchecked. This CDR3 region has 15 residues. The V gene's germline CDR1 is MNHNS and CDR2 SASEGT. The CDR3 is CASETPGGYEETQYF.